The 5 T cell receptor beta chains below were found in one sample sequenced in a study of monozygotic twins with cystic fibrosis. TCRdb keeps only in-frame clones here, not all; method: immunoSEQ multiplex PCR. In the table there are 15,000 or so clones, nearly 99% of which are singletons. Source material: blood. These receptor sequences come from a girl aged 2 to 9 with cystic fibrosis.

This chain links TRBV18 with TRBJ2-5; possible D gene TRBD1, 5 bases. V lost 3 bases and J lost 4, with 12 bases in between. The CDR3 runs 14 residues. Germline values: CDR1 KGHSH, CDR2 LQKENI. The CDR3 DNA is TGTGCCAGCTCACCTAGGGCAGGGCCAGAGACCCAGTACTTC. Encoded protein: CASSPRAGPETQYF.

The rearrangement uses TRBV2 and TRBJ1-2; possibly TRBD1 for D (5 bases). The CDR3 has 14 residues. Between the trimmed V and J ends, which lost 6 bases and 8 bases, there was a span of 19 bases. Germline loops: CDR1 SNHLY, CDR2 FYNNEI. CDR3 bases: TGTGCCAGCAGAGGGGATTCTATGGTCGTGGGCTACACCTTC. It codes for CASRGDSMVVGYTF.

The chain carries TRBV19 and TRBJ2-5; no definite D call. Between the trimmed V and J ends, which lost 5 bases and 1 base, there was a span of 11 bases. The CDR3 is 14 residues long. The V gene's germline CDR1 is LNHDA and CDR2 SQIVND (reference sequence). The CDR3 DNA is TGTGCCAGTAGTGCCCGGGCGAGCCAAGAGACCCAGTACTTC. It is translated as CASSARASQETQYF.

The DNA of the CDR3 is TGTGCCAGCAGCGAACACAGGGGGCTCTACAATGAGCAGTTCTTC. Translating it yields CASSEHRGLYNEQFF. This chain connects TRBV7-9 to TRBJ2-1; 9 bases are shared with TRBD1. Trimming at V came to 5 bases and at J to 3 bases, leaving 5 bases not matched to a gene. CDR1 and CDR2 (germline): SEHNR, FQNEAQ (reference sequence). There are 15 residues in the CDR3.

The V call is TRBV9, the J call TRBJ2-1, with 9 positions matching TRBD2. The CDR3 has 16 residues. The germline CDR1 and CDR2 sequences are SGDLS and YYNGEE. The V and J ends lost 4 bases and 3 bases, in that order; junction bases with no gene match: 8. CDR3 amino acids: CASSPFSGSLYNEQFF. CDR3 DNA sequence: TGTGCCAGCAGCCCTTTTAGCGGGAGTCTCTACAATGAGCAGTTCTTC.